There are a few counts of the clone carrying this T cell receptor (beta chain). Its antigen remains unknown. Sequence at one end of the junction differs from germline and may be a read error. Cells sorted as Tregs were CD4+, CD25+ and CD127-/low. This CDR3 comprises 11 residues. Study outcomes and limitations: Larger-cohort validation covered only one TCR beta V-J rearrangement. Greatest tumor Treg TCR overlap was with tumor naive CD4+ cells. The TCR gene usage of tumor memory CD4+ T cells clustered together with blood and lymph node memory CD4+ cells and with lymph node naive CD4+ cells.

After constant-region reverse-primer amplification, full-length variable regions underwent semi-nested PCR with Nested Universal Primer A. TCRdb re-called the 5' RACE reads through MiXCR, storing one row per CDR3 protein. The sample has 11,000 or so distinct CDR3 sequences, 27% seen once; the top ten hold roughly 3%. The rearrangement joins TRBV12-3 or TRBV12-4 to TRBJ2-4; D gene ambiguous. This clonotype originated in a female donor with breast cancer. What was sequenced was Tregs sorted from a lymph node. The CDR3 nucleotides are TGTGCCAGCAGCTTCAGAAACATCCAGTACTTC. Translated: CASSFRNIQYF.